A single sample gave rise to the 2 T cell receptor beta chains below, sequenced in a study of blood T cell repertoires in COVID-19. Sequencing was performed with immunoSEQ multiplex PCR; in TCRdb, only in-frame clones are kept and a portion is missing. The sample has approximately 280,000 clones, 65% to 85% seen once; the top ten hold over 1.1%. Sequenced sample: peripheral blood. The receptor source for this set is a human donor with COVID-19, enrolled during active disease. The donor label of this sample is uncertain.

The rearrangement joins TRBV28 to TRBJ1-4, with 10 bases lining up with TRBD1. From germline, CDR1 is MDHEN and CDR2 SYDVKM. This CDR3 is 16 amino acids long. V was clipped by 4 bases and J by 7 bases; unmatched bases: 9. CDR3 amino acids: CASSSPPTGGSEKLFF. The DNA for the CDR3 is TGTGCCAGCAGTTCCCCCCCGACAGGGGGCAGTGAAAAACTGTTTTTT.

This clone was seen a single time. J is TRBJ1-6 and V is TRBV27, with a tentative D call TRBD1 (6 bases). The CDR3 contains 15 residues. V was trimmed by 5 bases and J by 9 bases, leaving 17 bases between them. The V gene's germline CDR1 is MNHEY and CDR2 SMNVEV (reference sequence). The CDR3 is CASSLRGRSGSPLHF. The CDR3 bases are TGTGCCAGCAGTCTCAGGGGCAGGTCAGGTTCACCCCTCCACTTT.